These T cell receptor beta chains were read from a single sample in a study of molecular identifiers for immune sequencing clone quantification. A single record per CDR3 protein comes from TCRdb applying MiXCR to the PCR reads. The sample has some 93,000 distinct CDR3 sequences, around 23% seen once; the top ten hold around 1.1%. The sample taken for sequencing was naive CD8+ T cells from blood, with Jurkat cell RNA spiked in. The receptors here all came from a human donor in good health. Some libraries in this study had Jurkat cell RNA spiked in. The CDR3 runs from the conserved cysteine through the conserved F or W. Fields, in order: clone size, V gene, J gene, D gene, CDR3 protein, CDR3 DNA. D genes are given only for firm matches. A clone size is listed for some rows: how often the clone was seen (once, few, many), or a class if it is expanded.

few	TRBV27	TRBJ2-7	NA	CASSSLALLYEQYF	TGTGCCAGCAGTTCGCTAGCGTTGCTCTACGAGCAGTACTTC
many	TRBV9	TRBJ2-3	NA	CASSPSTLARQDTQYF	TGTGCCAGCAGCCCAAGTACACTAGCCCGACAGGATACGCAGTATTTT
NA	TRBV30	TRBJ2-3	NA	CAWGLGTPDTQYF	TGTGCCTGGGGACTCGGGACTCCAGATACGCAGTATTTT
many	TRBV4-1	TRBJ2-7	TRBD1	CASSQIRTGSYEQYF	TGCGCCAGCAGCCAAATTAGGACAGGGTCCTACGAGCAGTACTTC
many	TRBV19	TRBJ1-5	TRBD1	CASRTGNQPQHF	TGTGCCAGTAGGACAGGGAATCAGCCCCAGCATTTT
many	TRBV4-1	TRBJ1-2	TRBD1	CASSQDPGGGYGYTF	TGCGCCAGCAGCCAAGATCCAGGGGGCGGTTATGGCTACACCTTC
many	TRBV11-1	TRBJ2-1	TRBD2	CASSLSGPSGGMVLF	TGTGCCAGCAGCTTATCGGGTCCTAGCGGAGGTATGGTGCTCTTC
many	TRBV29-1	TRBJ1-1	NA	CSMGHMNTEAFF	TGCAGCATGGGACATATGAACACTGAAGCTTTCTTT
many	TRBV5-1	TRBJ2-7	TRBD1	CASSPGTGSYEQYF	TGCGCCAGCAGCCCGGGGACAGGGTCCTACGAGCAGTACTTC
many	TRBV7-6	TRBJ1-3	NA	CASSSRQGIDGNTIYF	TGTGCCAGCAGCAGCCGTCAGGGGATAGATGGAAACACCATATATTTT
many	TRBV2	TRBJ2-7	NA	CASSRGLEDEQYF	TGTGCCAGCTCCCGGGGACTGGAGGACGAGCAGTACTTC
NA	TRBV6-6	TRBJ1-1	NA	CASSFNPNTEAFF	TGTGCCAGCAGTTTCAACCCGAACACTGAAGCTTTCTTT
many	TRBV27	TRBJ2-7	NA	CASSFGGGGYEQYF	TGTGCCAGCAGTTTTGGAGGGGGGGGCTACGAGCAGTACTTC
many	TRBV6-5	TRBJ2-5	TRBD2	CASSYLGLAGELETQYF	TGTGCCAGCAGTTACCTGGGACTAGCGGGAGAGTTAGAGACCCAGTACTTC
many	TRBV4-3	TRBJ2-7	NA	CASSQDDGNYEQYF	TGCGCCAGCAGCCAAGATGACGGAAACTACGAGCAGTACTTC
many	TRBV20-1	TRBJ2-2	TRBD2	CSARLAGGPTGELFF	TGCAGTGCTAGGCTGGCGGGAGGGCCCACTGGGGAGCTGTTTTTT
many	TRBV4-2	TRBJ2-2	TRBD1	CASSPGTGGQQTNTGELFF	TGTGCCAGCAGCCCCGGGACAGGGGGCCAACAAACGAACACCGGGGAGCTGTTTTTT
many	TRBV4-3	TRBJ2-7	NA	CASSQDRFYEQYF	TGCGCCAGCAGCCAAGACAGGTTCTACGAGCAGTACTTC
few	TRBV3-1	TRBJ2-5	NA	CASKVGSFIQETQYF	TGTGCCAGCAAGGTGGGGAGCTTTATCCAAGAGACCCAGTACTTC
NA	TRBV27	TRBJ2-1	NA	CASSPLDSNNEQFF	TGTGCCAGCAGCCCCCTCGACAGCAACAATGAGCAGTTCTTC
NA	TRBV5-1	TRBJ1-3	NA	CASSLYWGVDAGNTIYF	TGCGCCAGCAGCTTGTACTGGGGGGTCGACGCTGGAAACACCATATATTTT
few	TRBV4-1	TRBJ2-3	TRBD2	CASSQVVLAGSDTQYF	TGCGCCAGCAGCCAAGTTGTGCTAGCGGGAAGTGATACGCAGTATTTT
NA	TRBV12-3/TRBV12-4	TRBJ1-6	NA	CASSYRNSPLHF	TGTGCCAGCAGTTACAGAAATTCACCCCTCCACTTT
many	TRBV7-2	TRBJ2-1	TRBD2	CASSPLAGEGWNEQFF	TGTGCCAGCAGCCCTCTAGCGGGAGAGGGGTGGAATGAGCAGTTCTTC
many	TRBV27	TRBJ2-3	TRBD2	CASSLLGLAGGPTDTQYF	TGTGCCAGCAGTTTATTGGGACTAGCGGGAGGCCCCACAGATACGCAGTATTTT
many	TRBV4-1	TRBJ1-2	TRBD1	CASSQDSGQLYGYTF	TGCGCCAGCAGCCAAGACTCGGGACAGCTCTATGGCTACACCTTC
many	TRBV27	TRBJ2-5	NA	CASSSQETQYF	TGTGCCAGCAGTTCCCAAGAGACCCAGTACTTC
many	TRBV4-3	TRBJ2-1	NA	CASSQDRINEQFF	TGCGCCAGCAGCCAAGATCGGATTAATGAGCAGTTCTTC
many	TRBV30	TRBJ1-1	NA	CATQTPSGGAFF	TGTGCCACTCAAACCCCCTCAGGAGGAGCTTTCTTT
many	TRBV19	TRBJ1-1	NA	CATNPGNTEAFF	TGTGCCACCAACCCGGGAAACACTGAAGCTTTCTTT
NA	TRBV6-6	TRBJ1-1	NA	CASSVTASTEAFF	TGTGCCAGCAGCGTGACAGCGAGCACTGAAGCTTTCTTT
few	TRBV27	TRBJ2-2	NA	CASSLGGGPGELFF	TGTGCCAGCAGTTTAGGTGGGGGCCCCGGGGAGCTGTTTTTT
NA	TRBV9	TRBJ2-2	NA	CASSVGGRGADTGELFF	TGTGCCAGCAGCGTAGGAGGTCGCGGGGCGGACACCGGGGAGCTGTTTTTT
many	TRBV6-5	TRBJ1-5	NA	CASSQSRNQPQHF	TGTGCCAGCAGTCAAAGCCGGAATCAGCCCCAGCATTTT
NA	TRBV13	TRBJ1-1	NA	CASTEGVRGTEALF	TGTGCCAGCACTGAGGGGGTTCGGGGCACTGAAGCTCTCTTT
many	TRBV7-9	TRBJ2-7	TRBD2	CASSRVERGDEQYF	TGTGCCAGCAGCCGCGTGGAGCGGGGGGACGAGCAGTACTTC
many	TRBV7-9	TRBJ2-1	NA	CASTTSYEQFF	TGTGCCAGCACAACTAGCTATGAGCAGTTCTTC
NA	TRBV10-1	TRBJ2-2	TRBD2	CASSPGQRGPHTGELVF	TGCGCCAGCAGCCCCGGCCAGCGGGGGCCCCACACCGGGGAGCTAGTTTTT
many	TRBV29-1	TRBJ2-1	TRBD1	CSVVRLRTGLRDEQFF	TGCAGCGTTGTTCGGCTCCGGACAGGGCTGCGGGATGAGCAGTTCTTC
many	TRBV12-3/TRBV12-4	TRBJ2-2	TRBD1	CASSLGPGGFTGELFF	TGTGCCAGCAGTTTAGGTCCAGGGGGCTTTACCGGGGAGCTGTTTTTT